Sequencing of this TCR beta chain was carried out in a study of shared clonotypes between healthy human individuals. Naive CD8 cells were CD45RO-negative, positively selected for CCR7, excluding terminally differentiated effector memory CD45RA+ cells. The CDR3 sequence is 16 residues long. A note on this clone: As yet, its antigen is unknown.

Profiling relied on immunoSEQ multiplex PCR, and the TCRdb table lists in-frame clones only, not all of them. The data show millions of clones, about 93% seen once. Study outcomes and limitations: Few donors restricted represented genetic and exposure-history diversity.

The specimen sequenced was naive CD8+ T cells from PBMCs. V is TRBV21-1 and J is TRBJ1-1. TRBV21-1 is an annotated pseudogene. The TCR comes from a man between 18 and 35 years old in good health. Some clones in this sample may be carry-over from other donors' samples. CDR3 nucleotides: TGTGCCAGCAGCAAAGCACGGGGGTCCGACTGCACTGAAGCTTTCTTT. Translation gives CASSKARGSDCTEAFF.